The 13 T cell receptor beta chains reported below all come from one sample, sequenced in a study of T cell responses to AZD1222 COVID-19 vaccine. Profiled with immunoSEQ multiplex PCR; TCRdb holds only in-frame clones, not every one. The table records around 110,000 clones, roughly 90% of them present only once. Here the sequenced sample was peripheral blood, taken on day 0 of AZD1222 vaccination. The receptors derive from an adult in good health.

The chain couples TRBV7-9 to TRBJ1-2, with D hard to call. The CDR3 has 17 amino acids. Germline CDR1 SEHNR, CDR2 FQNEAQ (reference sequence). V was cut by 1 base and J by 0 bases, with 15 bases left in between. CDR3 nucleotides: TGTGCCAGCAGCTTAGAAGCCGACCCCGAAGCTAACTATGGCTACACCTTC. It is translated as CASSLEADPEANYGYTF.

The V gene is TRBV4-3, the J gene TRBJ1-4; 7 bases map to TRBD1. Germline assignment: CDR1 LGHNA and CDR2 YSLEER. CDR3 length equals 15 residues. J gave up 4 bases and V 3 bases, and 5 bases lay outside the gene matches. The CDR3 spells CASSHSGTVNEKLFF. DNA for the CDR3: TGCGCCAGCAGCCATTCCGGGACAGTTAATGAAAAACTGTTTTTT.

The chain couples TRBV6-1 to TRBJ1-5; D is unresolved. The V end was cut by 2 bases, the J end by 6 bases, with 8 bases between. The CDR3 extends over 13 amino acids. Germline CDR1 is MNHNS and CDR2 is SASEGT. The CDR3 nucleotides are TGTGCCAGCAGTGAATTGGTAGGTCAGCCCCAGCATTTT. This encodes CASSELVGQPQHF.

The chain couples TRBV7-2 to TRBJ1-2; D is undetermined. Germline loops: CDR1 SGHTA, CDR2 FQGNSA. V lost 3 bases to trimming and J lost 0 bases, with 8 bases between them. This CDR3 region has 14 residues. The CDR3 bases are TGTGCCAGCAGCTTGTCGGAAGCTAACTATGGCTACACCTTC. It codes for CASSLSEANYGYTF.

The V gene is TRBV7-2, the J gene TRBJ2-5; D is unclear. Trimming removed 5 bases at V and 3 bases at J, with 13 bases between. The germline V gene encodes CDR1 SGHTA and CDR2 FQGNSA. The CDR3 extends over 14 amino acids. Here the CDR3 DNA reads TGTGCCAGCAGCCCCAGTGGGCTAGAAGAGACCCAGTACTTC. Translation gives CASSPSGLEETQYF.

The CDR3 nucleotides are TGTGCCTCCCAGCAGGACTTATACACTGAAGCTTTCTTT. Its protein is CASQQDLYTEAFF. V and J are TRBV10-3 and TRBJ1-1; D is undetermined. CDR1 and CDR2 (germline): ENHRY, SYGVKD. Trimming pared 11 bases from V and 3 bases from J, leaving 16 bases between. The CDR3 loop spans 13 amino acids.

The V gene is TRBV5-6, the J gene TRBJ2-5, with 9 nucleotides matching TRBD2. The germline V gene encodes CDR1 SGHDT and CDR2 YYEEEE. This CDR3 region has 16 residues. J gave up 5 bases and V 4 bases, and 12 bases lay outside the gene matches. CDR3 sequence: CASSILAGGPLETQYF. The CDR3 DNA sequence: TGTGCCAGCAGCATCCTGGCGGGAGGGCCCCTGGAGACCCAGTACTTC.

The chain employs TRBV30 and TRBJ1-3, with TRBD1 matching 9 bases. In germline, CDR1 is GTSNPN, CDR2 SVGIG (reference sequence). The CDR3 sequence is 14 residues long. The V gene end was trimmed by 6 bases and the J gene end by 4 bases; junction bases not matched to a gene: 7. CDR3 residues: CACLTGGSGNTIYF. CDR3 DNA: TGTGCCTGCCTAACAGGGGGCTCGGGAAACACCATATATTTT.

V gene TRBV19 combines with J gene TRBJ2-7, with TRBD1 matching over 8 bases. Losses at the gene ends were 10 bases for V and 5 bases for J; bases not matched to a gene: 16. Germline V lookup: CDR1 LNHDA, CDR2 SQIVND (reference sequence). This CDR3 contains 15 residues. CDR3 DNA sequence: TGTGCCACCCGAGGAGGGACAGGTTGGGGCAACGAGCAGTACTTC. Protein: CATRGGTGWGNEQYF.

The J gene is TRBJ1-5, the V gene TRBV2, with 8 bases that match TRBD1. Germline assignment: CDR1 SNHLY and CDR2 FYNNEI. The CDR3 consists of 15 residues. V was pared by 6 bases and J by 6 bases, with 10 bases of the junction left unmatched. This CDR3 is CASRTRTGKGQPQHF. DNA for the CDR3: TGTGCCAGCAGAACTCGGACAGGGAAAGGTCAGCCCCAGCATTTT.

The genes are TRBV6-5 and TRBJ2-3, with TRBD1 matching 7 bases. V trimming: 6 bases; J trimming: 6 bases; junction bases outside the gene matches: 9. Germline V gives CDR1 MNHEY, CDR2 SVGAGI. This CDR3 comprises 14 residues. The CDR3 here is CASRQGPLLDTQYF. CDR3 nucleotides: TGTGCCAGCAGACAGGGGCCCCTGCTTGATACGCAGTATTTT.

The chain joins TRBV7-6 to TRBJ1-1; D gene uncertain. The CDR3 contains 14 residues. From germline, CDR1 is SGHVS and CDR2 FNYEAQ. With 5 bases removed from V and 7 bases from J, the gap between germline ends came to 17 bases. The DNA of the CDR3 is TGTGCCAGCAGCCCAAGCCCCGTGGCAGGTGAAGCTTTCTTT. This sequence encodes CASSPSPVAGEAFF.

The chain links TRBV30 to TRBJ2-1; the match to TRBD1 covers 10 bases. CDR3 length: 11 residues. CDR1 is GTSNPN and CDR2 is SVGIG in the germline V gene (reference sequence). Germline trimming cut 5 bases from V and 15 bases from J; bases unmatched to any gene: 7. The CDR3 reads CAWDETGGPFF. In nucleotides, the CDR3 is TGTGCCTGGGACGAGACAGGGGGCCCGTTCTTC. Full variable domain (remainder filled in from reference TRBV30 and TRBJ2-1): SQTIHQWPATLVQPVGSPLSLECTVEGTSNPNLYWYRQAAGRGLQLLFYSVGIGQISSEVPQNLSASRPQDRQFILSSKKLLLSDSGFYLCAWDETGGPFFGPGTRLTVL.